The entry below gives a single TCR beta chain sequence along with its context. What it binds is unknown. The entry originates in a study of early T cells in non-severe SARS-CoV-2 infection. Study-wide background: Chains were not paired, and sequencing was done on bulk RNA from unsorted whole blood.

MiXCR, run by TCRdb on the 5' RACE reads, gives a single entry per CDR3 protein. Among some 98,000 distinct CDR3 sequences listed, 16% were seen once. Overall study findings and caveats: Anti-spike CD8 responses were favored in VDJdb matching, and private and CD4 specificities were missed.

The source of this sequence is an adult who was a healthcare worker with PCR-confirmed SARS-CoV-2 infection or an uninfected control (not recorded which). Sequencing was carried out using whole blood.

The CDR3 DNA follows: TGTGCCAGCAGTTTATATCCGGGACTAGGACGGAACGGGGAGCTGTTTTTT. Residues: CASSLYPGLGRNGELFF. The V gene is TRBV28, the J gene TRBJ2-2; 8 nucleotides line up with TRBD2. The germline V gene encodes CDR1 MDHEN and CDR2 SYDVKM. The CDR3 has 17 amino acids. Trimming removed 1 base from V and 7 bases from J; junction bases left unmatched: 11.